Below, one T cell receptor beta chain is given with its context. The data belong to a study of somatic mutations in cytotoxic T cells in rheumatoid arthritis. TCRdb's table, derived via immunoSEQ multiplex PCR, lists solely in-frame clones and lacks some. The table has just over 30,000 clones, roughly 80% seen once. CDR3 length: 17 residues. The germline CDR1 and CDR2 sequences are MNHNS and SASEGT. The germline V and J ends were trimmed by 3 bases and 2 bases, with 14 bases remaining between them. The rearrangement links TRBV6-1 to TRBJ2-6, with D maybe TRBD2 (6 bases). Sequenced sample: CD8+ T cells sorted from blood. This TCR derives from an adult with rheumatoid arthritis. The CDR3 DNA sequence: TGTGCCAGCAGTGAGGGCCTAGCGCGCCCTGGGGCCAACGTCCTGACTTTC. It codes for CASSEGLARPGANVLTF.